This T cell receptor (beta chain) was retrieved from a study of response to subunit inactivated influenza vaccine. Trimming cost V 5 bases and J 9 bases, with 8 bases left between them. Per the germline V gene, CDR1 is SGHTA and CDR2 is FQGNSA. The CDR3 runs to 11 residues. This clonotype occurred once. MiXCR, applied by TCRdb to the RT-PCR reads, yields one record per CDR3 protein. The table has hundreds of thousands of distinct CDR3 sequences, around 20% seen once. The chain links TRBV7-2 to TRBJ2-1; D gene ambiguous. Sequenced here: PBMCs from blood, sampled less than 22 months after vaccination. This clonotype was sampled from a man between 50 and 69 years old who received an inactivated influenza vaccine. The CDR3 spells CASSQPTEQFF. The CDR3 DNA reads TGTGCCAGCAGCCAGCCAACTGAGCAGTTCTTC.